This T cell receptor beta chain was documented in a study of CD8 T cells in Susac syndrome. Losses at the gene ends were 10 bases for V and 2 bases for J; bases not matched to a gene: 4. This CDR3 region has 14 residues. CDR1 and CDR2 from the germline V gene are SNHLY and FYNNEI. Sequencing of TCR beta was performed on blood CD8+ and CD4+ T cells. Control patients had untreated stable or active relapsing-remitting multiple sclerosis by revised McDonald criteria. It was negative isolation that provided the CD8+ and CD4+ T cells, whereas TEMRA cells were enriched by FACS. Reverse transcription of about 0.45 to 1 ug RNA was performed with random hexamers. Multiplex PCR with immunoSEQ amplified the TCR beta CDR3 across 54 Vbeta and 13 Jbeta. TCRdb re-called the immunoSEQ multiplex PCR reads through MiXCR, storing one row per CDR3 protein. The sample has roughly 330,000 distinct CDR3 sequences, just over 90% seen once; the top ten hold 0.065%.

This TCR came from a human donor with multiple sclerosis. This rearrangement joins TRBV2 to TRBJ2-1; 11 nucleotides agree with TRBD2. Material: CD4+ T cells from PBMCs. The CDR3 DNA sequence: TGTGCCACCAAGACTAGCGGGACCTACAATGAGCAGTTCTTC. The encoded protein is CATKTSGTYNEQFF.